One and the same sample provided the 11 T cell receptor beta chains below, sequenced in a study of shared clonotypes between healthy human individuals. Libraries were prepared by immunoSEQ multiplex PCR; TCRdb keeps only in-frame clonotypes and omits some of them. Seen here are 1.5 million to 2.5 million clones, roughly 95% observed once, and the top ten hold around 1.2%. Positively selected for CCR7, the CD45RO-negative cells used as naive CD8 cells excluded terminally differentiated effector memory CD45RA+ cells. Sequencing was performed on naive CD8+ T cells sorted from blood. These receptors all stem from a man in his late teens or twenties in good health.

This clone was counted once. V is TRBV11-3 and J is TRBJ2-5; TRBD1 agrees at 7 bases. V lost 5 bases to trimming and J lost 7 bases; unmatched junction nucleotides: 7. The germline gives CDR1 SGHNT, CDR2 YENEEA. This CDR3 has 13 amino acids. The CDR3 DNA follows: TGTGCCAGCAGCCCAGGGACAGCTATGACCCAGTACTTC. As protein: CASSPGTAMTQYF.

The count of this clone is one. At the DNA level, this CDR3 is encoded by other sequences in the same sample as well. The chain uses TRBV19 and TRBJ1-1; D is unresolved. With 0 bases removed from V and 5 bases from J, the gap between germline ends came to 7 bases. The CDR3 has 13 residues. Germline CDR1 is LNHDA and CDR2 is SQIVND (reference sequence). The CDR3, as DNA: TGTGCCAGTAGTATAGATCTGTTTACTGAAGCTTTCTTT. It specifies CASSIDLFTEAFF.

The rearrangement joins TRBV9 to TRBJ1-4; a weak D match, TRBD1 (6 bases). Per germline, CDR1 SGDLS and CDR2 YYNGEE. The V end was cut by 3 bases, the J end by 0 bases, with 12 bases between. The CDR3 consists of 16 residues. CDR3 residues: CASSAGTLSTNEKLFF. As DNA, the CDR3 is TGTGCCAGCAGCGCGGGGACACTTTCAACTAATGAAAAACTGTTTTTT.

V usage is TRBV7-9 and J usage is TRBJ2-7; the D gene is possibly TRBD2 (6 bases). This CDR3 has 12 residues. Germline-derived CDR1 and CDR2 are SEHNR and FQNEAQ (reference sequence). The ends were cut back, 1 base at V and 11 bases at J, with 12 bases in the middle. Written as DNA, the CDR3 is TGTGCCAGCAGCTTAGACGGCGGGAAGGAGTACTTC. This sequence encodes CASSLDGGKEYF.

The chain joins TRBV14 to TRBJ2-1, with D tentatively TRBD2 (5 bases). V lost 0 bases, J lost 8 bases, and 8 bases lay in between. Germline V lookup: CDR1 SGHDN, CDR2 FVKESK. The CDR3 is 13 amino acids. CDR3 loop: CASSQERGDEQFF. CDR3 DNA: TGTGCCAGCAGCCAAGAACGGGGAGATGAGCAGTTCTTC. Looking up the rest from reference TRBV14 and TRBJ2-1 gives the full variable domain: EAGVTQFPSHSVIEKGQTVTLRCDPISGHDNLYWYRRVMGKEIKFLLHFVKESKQDESGMPNNRFLAERTGGTYSTLKVQPAELEDSGVYFCASSQERGDEQFFGPGTRLTVL.

The rearrangement joins TRBV7-6 to TRBJ1-1, with D tentatively TRBD1 (6 bases). V lost 2 bases to trimming and J lost 5 bases, with 18 bases between them. The germline CDR1 and CDR2 sequences are SGHVS and FNYEAQ. This CDR3 has 16 residues. For the CDR3, the DNA is TGTGCCAGCAGCTTATGGCAGGGGTATGGATCTACTGAAGCTTTCTTT. It is translated as CASSLWQGYGSTEAFF.

This clone was observed a single time. This CDR3 reads CASSLDGTGELFF. The CDR3 DNA reads as TGTGCCAGCAGCCTCGATGGGACCGGGGAGCTGTTTTTT. This chain connects TRBV5-6 to TRBJ2-2, with D unclear. Germline loops: CDR1 SGHDT, CDR2 YYEEEE. V was pared by 4 bases and J by 5 bases, with 9 bases between. This CDR3 contains 13 residues.

This chain uses TRBV10-1 with TRBJ2-7, with TRBD2 matching over 10 bases. The CDR3 is 16 residues long. Trimming removed 7 bases from V and 2 bases from J; junction bases left unmatched: 11. The germline V gene encodes CDR1 WNHNN and CDR2 SYGVQD (reference sequence). The CDR3 is CASTSRPSGRTYEQYF. CDR3 DNA sequence: TGCGCCAGCACGTCTCGTCCTAGCGGGAGAACCTACGAGCAGTACTTC.

V gene TRBV19 combines with J gene TRBJ2-5, with a possible D match to TRBD1 (6 bases). CDR3 size: 16 residues. V lost 0 bases and J lost 3, with 14 bases in between. Germline-derived CDR1 and CDR2 are LNHDA and SQIVND (reference sequence). CDR3 DNA: TGTGCCAGTAGTATAGATCCAACAGGGTCCAAAGAGACCCAGTACTTC. Protein sequence: CASSIDPTGSKETQYF.

The chain links TRBV7-9 to TRBJ2-3; 11 bases are shared with TRBD2. The CDR3 totals 15 residues. The V and J ends lost 6 bases and 4 bases, in that order; junction bases with no gene match: 6. Germline assignment: CDR1 SEHNR and CDR2 FQNEAQ (reference sequence). The CDR3 nucleotides are TGTGCCAGCAGAAAGACTAGCGGGGCCCCAGATACGCAGTATTTT. It codes for CASRKTSGAPDTQYF.

The chain joins TRBV19 to TRBJ2-7; 8 bases fit TRBD1. The CDR3 runs 12 residues. The germline V gene has CDR1 LNHDA and CDR2 SQIVND (reference sequence). V lost 7 bases, J lost 5 bases, and 4 bases stayed unmatched. CDR3 nucleotides: TGTGCCAGTACCGCGACAGGGGACGAGCAGTACTTC. Translated: CASTATGDEQYF.